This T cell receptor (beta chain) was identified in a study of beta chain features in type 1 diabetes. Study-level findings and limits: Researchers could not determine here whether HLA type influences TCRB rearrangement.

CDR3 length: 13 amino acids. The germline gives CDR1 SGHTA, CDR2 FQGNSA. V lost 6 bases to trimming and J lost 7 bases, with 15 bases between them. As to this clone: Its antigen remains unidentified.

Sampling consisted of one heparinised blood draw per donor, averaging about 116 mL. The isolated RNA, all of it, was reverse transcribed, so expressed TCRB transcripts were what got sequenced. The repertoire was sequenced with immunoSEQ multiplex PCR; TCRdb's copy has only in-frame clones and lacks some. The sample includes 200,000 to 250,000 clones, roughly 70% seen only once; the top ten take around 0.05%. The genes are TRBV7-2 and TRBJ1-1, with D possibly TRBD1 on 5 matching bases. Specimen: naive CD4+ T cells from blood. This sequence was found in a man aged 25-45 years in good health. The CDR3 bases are TGTGCCAGCAGTAGAAGGCGGGGACTTGAAGCTTTCTTT. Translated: CASSRRRGLEAFF.